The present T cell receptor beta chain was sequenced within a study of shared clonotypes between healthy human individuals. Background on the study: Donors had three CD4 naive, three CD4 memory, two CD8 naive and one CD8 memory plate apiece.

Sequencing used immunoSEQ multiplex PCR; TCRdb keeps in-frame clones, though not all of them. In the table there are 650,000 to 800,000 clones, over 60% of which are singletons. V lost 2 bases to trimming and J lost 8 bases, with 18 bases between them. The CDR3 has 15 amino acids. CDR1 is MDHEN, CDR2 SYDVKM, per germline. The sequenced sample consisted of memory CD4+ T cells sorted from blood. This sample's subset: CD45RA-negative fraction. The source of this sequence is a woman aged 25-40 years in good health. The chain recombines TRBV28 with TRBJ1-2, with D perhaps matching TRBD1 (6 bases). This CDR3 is CASSLDGTSVGGYTF. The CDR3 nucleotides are TGTGCCAGCAGTTTAGACGGGACAAGCGTGGGAGGCTACACCTTC.